Below are 10 T cell receptor beta chains sequenced from a single sample in a study of blood T cell repertoires in COVID-19. The table came from immunoSEQ multiplex PCR; TCRdb's copy has only in-frame clones and leaves some out. The table lists about 130,000 clones, roughly 80% of them singletons. The specimen was peripheral blood. These receptors all stem from a woman aged 25 to 39 who had recovered from COVID-19.

The chain couples TRBV11-3 to TRBJ1-5; 7 bases match TRBD1. This CDR3 is 17 amino acids long. Germline CDR1 and CDR2: SGHNT and YENEEA. Trimming cost V 1 base and J 6 bases; bases outside gene matches: 12. Here the CDR3 reads CASSLVKGARGCQPQHF. The CDR3 DNA reads TGTGCCAGCAGCTTAGTTAAGGGGGCGCGAGGGTGTCAGCCCCAGCATTTT.

The rearrangement joins TRBV7-2 to TRBJ2-2; TRBD2 matches at 7 bases. Germline V gives CDR1 SGHTA, CDR2 FQGNSA. The ends lost 2 bases at V and 6 bases at J; junction bases unmatched: 6. CDR3 size: 15 residues. The DNA of the CDR3 is TGTGCCAGCAGCTTATGGACTAGGGTAGCCGGGGAGCTGTTTTTT. Protein sequence: CASSLWTRVAGELFF.

J is TRBJ2-7 and V is TRBV4-2; 9 bases line up with TRBD1. From germline, CDR1 is LGHNA and CDR2 YNFKEQ. Trimming took 3 bases from V and 1 from J; bases not matched to a gene: 4. This CDR3 has 15 amino acids. The chain's CDR3 is CASSQSGTGSYEQYF. The CDR3 coding sequence is TGTGCCAGCAGCCAGTCCGGGACAGGGTCCTACGAGCAGTACTTC.

This rearrangement joins TRBV10-1 to TRBJ2-5, with D possibly being TRBD2 (5 bases). The germline gives CDR1 WNHNN, CDR2 SYGVQD (reference sequence). The CDR3 has 15 amino acids. The V and J ends lost 1 base and 4 bases respectively, with 13 bases between them. CDR3 DNA sequence: TGCGCCAGCAGTGAGTACCGGCGAGAGGGAGAGACCCAGTACTTC. It translates to CASSEYRREGETQYF.

This clone appeared a few times. This sequence joins TRBV6-5 and TRBJ2-1; D may be TRBD2 (5 bases). The CDR3 is 13 residues long. CDR1 is MNHEY, CDR2 SVGAGI, per germline. V shed 7 bases and J shed 8 bases, with 15 bases lying between them. The CDR3 region has the DNA TGTGCCAGCAAAAAACTAGGATATGATGAGCAGTTCTTC. It yields the protein CASKKLGYDEQFF.

This chain uses TRBV5-1 with TRBJ2-2; possibly TRBD1 for D (6 bases). The V gene's germline CDR1 is SGHRS and CDR2 YFSETQ. Deletions cut 0 bases from V and 7 bases from J, with 13 bases between. The CDR3 extends over 15 amino acids. This chain's CDR3 is CASSLVWGQDGELFF. The CDR3 DNA reads TGCGCCAGCAGCTTGGTGTGGGGGCAGGACGGGGAGCTGTTTTTT.

The CDR3 reads CASSLVAQPSSYEQYF. CDR3 DNA sequence: TGTGCCAGCAGCTTAGTAGCTCAGCCTAGCTCCTACGAGCAGTACTTC. V gene TRBV7-2 combines with J gene TRBJ2-7; D is unresolved. Deletions cut 1 base from V and 0 bases from J, with 13 bases between. In germline, CDR1 is SGHTA, CDR2 FQGNSA. The CDR3 is 16 residues long.

This chain connects TRBV19 to TRBJ1-1; unclear D gene. V was cut by 7 bases and J by 1 base, with 10 bases left in between. The germline V gene has CDR1 LNHDA and CDR2 SQIVND (reference sequence). The CDR3 loop spans 13 amino acids. CDR3 nucleotides: TGTGCCAGTACGCGAGAGGGGAACACTGAAGCTTTCTTT. Its protein is CASTREGNTEAFF.

The rearrangement uses TRBV19 and TRBJ1-5; D call uncertain. CDR3 length: 15 amino acids. V was trimmed by 0 bases and J by 0 bases, leaving 6 bases between them. Germline CDR1 LNHDA, CDR2 SQIVND (reference sequence). This CDR3 is CASSIDRYSNQPQHF. The CDR3 DNA is TGTGCCAGTAGTATAGACAGATATAGCAATCAGCCCCAGCATTTT.

The V and J genes are TRBV19 and TRBJ2-1; 7 positions agree with TRBD2. The CDR3 consists of 20 residues. V lost 3 bases and J lost 7; bases outside the gene matches: 24. CDR1 LNHDA and CDR2 SQIVND come from the germline V gene (reference sequence). The CDR3 loop is CASSIDGTRGAGTGRNEQFF. DNA of the CDR3: TGTGCCAGTAGTATCGACGGGACGAGAGGAGCGGGAACCGGTCGGAATGAGCAGTTCTTC.